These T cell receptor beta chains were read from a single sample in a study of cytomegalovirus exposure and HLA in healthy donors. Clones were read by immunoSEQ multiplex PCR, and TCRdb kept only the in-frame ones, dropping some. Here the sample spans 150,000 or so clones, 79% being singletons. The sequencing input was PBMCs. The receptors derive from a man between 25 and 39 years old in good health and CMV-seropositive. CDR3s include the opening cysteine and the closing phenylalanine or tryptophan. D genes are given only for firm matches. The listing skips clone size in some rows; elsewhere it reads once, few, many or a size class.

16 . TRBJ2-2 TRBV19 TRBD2 TGTGCCAGTAGTCCGTGGGACTATCCGAACACCGGGGAGCTGTTTTTT CASSPWDYPNTGELFF
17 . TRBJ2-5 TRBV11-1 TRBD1 TGTGCCAGCAGCTTAGGTTATGTGGACAGGGGGCGTGAGACCCAGTACTTC CASSLGYVDRGRETQYF
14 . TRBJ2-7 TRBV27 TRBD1 TGTGCCAGCAGTTTACTTCGGGACAGCTACGAGCAGTACTTC CASSLLRDSYEQYF
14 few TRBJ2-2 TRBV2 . TGTGCCAGCCGAAGACTTGCGAACACCGGGGAGCTGTTTTTT CASRRLANTGELFF
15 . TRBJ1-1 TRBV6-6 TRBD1 TGTGCCAGCAGTTCCTCCGGACAGGGGGGAACTGAAGCTTTCTTT CASSSSGQGGTEAFF
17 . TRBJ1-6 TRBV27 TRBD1 TGTGCCAGCAAACCCGGGACAGGGTACCATGGGAATTCACCCCTCCACTTT CASKPGTGYHGNSPLHF
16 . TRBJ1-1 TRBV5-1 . TGCGCCAGCAGCCTGGTAAACGGGGGAACGAACACTGAAGCTTTCTTT CASSLVNGGTNTEAFF
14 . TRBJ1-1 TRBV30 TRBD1 TGTGCCTGGCGTAAACAGGGGAAGAACACTGAAGCTTTCTTT CAWRKQGKNTEAFF
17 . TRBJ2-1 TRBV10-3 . TGTGCCATCAGTGAGTCAGGAGGGGGGGTGAGGTACAATGAGCAGTTCTTC CAISESGGGVRYNEQFF
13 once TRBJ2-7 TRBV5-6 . TGTGCCAGCAGCCCGGACGGGACCTACGAGCAGTACTTC CASSPDGTYEQYF
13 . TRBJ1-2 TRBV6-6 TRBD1 TGTGCCAGCAGTTTGGGACAGAACTATGGCTACACCTTC CASSLGQNYGYTF
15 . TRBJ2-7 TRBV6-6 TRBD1 TGTGCCAGCAGTTTCCGATTTGACAGGGGCTACGAGCAGTACTTC CASSFRFDRGYEQYF
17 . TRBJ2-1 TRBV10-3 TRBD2 TGTGCCATCAGTGAGTCCCGCGGGCGGGAGGTGGGGAATGAGCAGTTCTTC CAISESRGREVGNEQFF
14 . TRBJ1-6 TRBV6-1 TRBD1 TGTGCCAGTCCTGCAACAGGGGGTAATTCACCCCTCCACTTT CASPATGGNSPLHF
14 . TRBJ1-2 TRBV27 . TGTGCCAGCAGTTTATCAATCCTTAACTATGGCTACACCTTC CASSLSILNYGYTF
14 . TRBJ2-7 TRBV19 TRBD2 TGTGCCAGTAGTATGACTAGCGGGCAATACGAGCAGTACTTC CASSMTSGQYEQYF
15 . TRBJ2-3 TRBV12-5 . TGTGCTAGTGGTCCCCCCGGCGGGTCCACAGATACGCAGTATTTT CASGPPGGSTDTQYF
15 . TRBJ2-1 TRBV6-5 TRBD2 TGTGCCCATCTCATGACTAGCGGGGGGGTTGTAAAGCAGTTCTTC CAHLMTSGGVVKQFF
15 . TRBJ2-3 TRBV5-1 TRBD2 TGCGCCAGCAGCTTGGCGGGGGGTTCCACAGATACGCAGTATTTT CASSLAGGSTDTQYF
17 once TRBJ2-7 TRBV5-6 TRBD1 TGTGCCAGCAGCTATCGCTTAACCGGGACAGGGAATGTCGAGCAGTACTTC CASSYRLTGTGNVEQYF
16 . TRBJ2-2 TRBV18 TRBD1 TGTGCCAGCTCACCATTGGGACAGGGTTACACCGGGGAGCTGTTTTTT CASSPLGQGYTGELFF
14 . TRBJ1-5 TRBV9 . TGTGCCAGCAGCACAACAGGGAGCAATCAGCCCCAGCATTTT CASSTTGSNQPQHF
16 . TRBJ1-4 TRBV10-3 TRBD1 TGTGCCATCAGTGAGAGGCAGGGGGCGTCTAATGAAAAACTGTTTTTT CAISERQGASNEKLFF
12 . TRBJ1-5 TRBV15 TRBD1 TGTGCCACCAGCATTAGACAGGGGCCCCAGCATTTT CATSIRQGPQHF
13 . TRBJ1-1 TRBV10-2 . TGCGCCAGCGCCACACAGGGTGCCACTGAAGCTTTCTTT CASATQGATEAFF
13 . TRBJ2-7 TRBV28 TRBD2 TGTGCCAGCGCCACTAGCGGGAGTACCGTGCAGTACTTC CASATSGSTVQYF
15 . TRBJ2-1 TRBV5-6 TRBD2 TGTGCCAGCAGCCCCAGCGGGATCCCCTACAATGAGCAGTTCTTC CASSPSGIPYNEQFF
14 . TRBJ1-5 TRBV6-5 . TGTGCCAGCAGCCCCTTAGGGGGCAATCAGCCCCAGCATTTT CASSPLGGNQPQHF
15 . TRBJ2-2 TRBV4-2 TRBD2 TGTGCCAGCAGCCATCCCGGGACTAGCATCGGGGAGCTGTTTTTT CASSHPGTSIGELFF
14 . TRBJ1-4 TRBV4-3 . TGCGCCAGCAGCCAGCTACGAGGGAATGAAAAACTGTTTTTT CASSQLRGNEKLFF
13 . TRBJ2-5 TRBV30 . TGTGCCTGGAGTGACTCTCCTCTCGAGACCCAGTACTTC CAWSDSPLETQYF
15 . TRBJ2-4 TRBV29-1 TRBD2 TGCAGCGTTGCCTCTGCGGGAGTGTCCAAAAACATTCAGTACTTC CSVASAGVSKNIQYF
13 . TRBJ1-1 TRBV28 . TGTGCCAGCAGTCCCCCACAACGGGCTGAAGCTTTCTTT CASSPPQRAEAFF
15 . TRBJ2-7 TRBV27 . TGTGCCAGCAGTTTAGAGGGCAGGTTGGCGGGCGAGCAGTACTTC CASSLEGRLAGEQYF
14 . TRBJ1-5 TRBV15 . TGTGCCACCAGCCGCGGGGGAGATAATCAGCCCCAGCATTTT CATSRGGDNQPQHF